The table lists the clone carrying this T cell receptor beta chain with many counts. The antigen is undetermined. Hyperthyroidism patients were newly diagnosed, had disease duration under 2 months, and were aged 18 to 65 years. The sample originates from a study of T cells in Graves' hyperthyroidism and ophthalmopathy. General study results and limits: Ophthalmopathy stood apart from stable hyperthyroidism in a 13 V-J model. Progression to ophthalmopathy was predicted a median of 6.5 months early.

TCR beta CDR3 sequences were amplified from RNA transcripts. First-round RT-PCR of the TCR CDR3 relied on the HTBI primer set. TCRdb itself ran the multiplex PCR reads through MiXCR, one entry per CDR3 protein. The sample has about 510,000 distinct CDR3 sequences; about 15% are singletons. CDR1 and CDR2 from the germline V gene are SNHLY and FYNNEI. The CDR3 spans 11 residues. V dropped 4 bases and J dropped 8; count of bases not matched to a gene: 1. The chain links TRBV2 to TRBJ1-1, with 7 bases identical to TRBD1. Material: blood. This TCR derives from a woman in her 40s with Graves' hyperthyroidism. CDR3 DNA: TGTGCCAGCAGTGGGGGACAGGAAGCTTTCTTT. It yields the protein CASSGGQEAFF.